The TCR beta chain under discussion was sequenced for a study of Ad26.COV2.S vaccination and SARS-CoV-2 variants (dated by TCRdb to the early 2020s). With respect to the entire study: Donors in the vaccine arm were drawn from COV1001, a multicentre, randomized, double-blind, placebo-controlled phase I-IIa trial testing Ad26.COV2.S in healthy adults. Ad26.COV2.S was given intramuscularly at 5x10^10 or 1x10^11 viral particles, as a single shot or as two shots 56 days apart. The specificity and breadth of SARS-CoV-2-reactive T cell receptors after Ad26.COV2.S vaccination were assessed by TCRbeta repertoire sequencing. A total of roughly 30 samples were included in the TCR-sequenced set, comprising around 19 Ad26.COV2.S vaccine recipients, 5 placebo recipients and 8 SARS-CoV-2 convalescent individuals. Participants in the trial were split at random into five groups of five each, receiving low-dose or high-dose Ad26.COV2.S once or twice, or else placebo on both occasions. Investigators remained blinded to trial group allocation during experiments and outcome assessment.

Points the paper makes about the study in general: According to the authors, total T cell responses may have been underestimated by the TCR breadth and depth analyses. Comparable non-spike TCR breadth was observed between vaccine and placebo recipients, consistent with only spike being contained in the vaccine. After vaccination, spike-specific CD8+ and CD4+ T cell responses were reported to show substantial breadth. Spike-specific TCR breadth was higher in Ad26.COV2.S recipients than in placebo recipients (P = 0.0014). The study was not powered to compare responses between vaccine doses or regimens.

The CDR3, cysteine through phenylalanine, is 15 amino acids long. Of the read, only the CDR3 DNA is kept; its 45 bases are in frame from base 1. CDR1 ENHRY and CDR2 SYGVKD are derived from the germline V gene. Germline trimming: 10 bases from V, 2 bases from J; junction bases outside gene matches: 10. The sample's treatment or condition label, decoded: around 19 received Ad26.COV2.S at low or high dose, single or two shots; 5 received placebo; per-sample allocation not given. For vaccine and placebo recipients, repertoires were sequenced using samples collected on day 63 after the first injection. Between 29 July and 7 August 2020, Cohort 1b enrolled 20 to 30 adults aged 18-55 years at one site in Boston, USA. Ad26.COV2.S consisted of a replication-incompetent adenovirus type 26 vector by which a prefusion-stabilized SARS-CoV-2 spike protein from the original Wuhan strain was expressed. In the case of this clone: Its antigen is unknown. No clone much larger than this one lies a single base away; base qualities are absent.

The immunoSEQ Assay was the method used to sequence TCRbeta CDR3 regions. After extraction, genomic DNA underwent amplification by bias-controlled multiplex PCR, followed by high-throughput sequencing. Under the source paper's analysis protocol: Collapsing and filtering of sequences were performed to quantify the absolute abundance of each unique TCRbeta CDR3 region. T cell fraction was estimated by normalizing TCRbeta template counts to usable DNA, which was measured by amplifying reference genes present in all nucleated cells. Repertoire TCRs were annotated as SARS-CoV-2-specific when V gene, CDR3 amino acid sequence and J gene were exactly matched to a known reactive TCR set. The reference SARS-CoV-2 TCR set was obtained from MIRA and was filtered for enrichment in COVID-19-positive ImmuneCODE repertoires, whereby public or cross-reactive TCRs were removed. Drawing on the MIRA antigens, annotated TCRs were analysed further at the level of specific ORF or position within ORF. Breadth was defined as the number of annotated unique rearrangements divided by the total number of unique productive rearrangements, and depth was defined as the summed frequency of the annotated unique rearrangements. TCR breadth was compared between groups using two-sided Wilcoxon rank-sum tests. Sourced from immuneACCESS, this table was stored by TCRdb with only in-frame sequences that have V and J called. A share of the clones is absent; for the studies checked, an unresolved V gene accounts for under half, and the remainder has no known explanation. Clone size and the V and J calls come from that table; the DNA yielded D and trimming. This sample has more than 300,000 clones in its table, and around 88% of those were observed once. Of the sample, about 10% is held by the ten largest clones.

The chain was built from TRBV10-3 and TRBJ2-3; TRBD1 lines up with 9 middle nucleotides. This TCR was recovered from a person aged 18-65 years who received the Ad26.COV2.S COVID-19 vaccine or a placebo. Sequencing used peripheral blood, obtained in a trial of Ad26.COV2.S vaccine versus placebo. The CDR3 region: CANSPGTGNTDTQYF. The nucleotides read TGTGCCAATTCCCCCGGGACAGGGAACACAGATACGCAGTATTTT.